These 14 T cell receptor beta chains were all obtained from the same sample, sequenced in a study of blood T cells in healthy people across ages. It was with a sample-barcoded 5' primer and a J-beta primer mix that a second PCR of roughly 6 to 12 cycles was run. TCRdb redid the calling of the 5' RACE reads with MiXCR, one entry per CDR3 protein. The sample carries more than 450,000 distinct CDR3 sequences, roughly a quarter recorded once. The same sample was also studied in work on T cells of mothers and their children.

The sample taken for sequencing was blood. Source of these receptors: a boy under 10 years old in good health.

This chain uses TRBV7-3 with TRBJ2-2; 8 bases fit TRBD2. CDR3 length equals 16 residues. J gave up 4 bases and V 3 bases, and 7 bases lay outside the gene matches. Germline CDR1 and CDR2: SGHTA and FQGTGA. The CDR3 DNA sequence: TGTGCCAGCAGCTTGTTGCGGGGGGCACCCACCGGGGAGCTGTTTTTT. It translates to CASSLLRGAPTGELFF.

The V and J genes are TRBV20-1 and TRBJ1-2; D remains ambiguous. Germline lookup yields CDR1 DFQATT and CDR2 SNEGSKA (reference sequence). The CDR3 contains 13 residues. Trimming took 1 base from V and 2 from J, leaving 8 bases between them. The CDR3 DNA is TGCAGTGCTAGAGTAGGGCAGAACTATGGCTACACCTTC. Encoded protein: CSARVGQNYGYTF.

There are a few counts of this clonotype. This chain connects TRBV10-3 to TRBJ2-3, with D uncertain. CDR3 length equals 16 residues. Germline values: CDR1 ENHRY, CDR2 SYGVKD. The ends were cut back, 4 bases at V and 8 bases at J, with 22 bases in the middle. The chain's CDR3 is CAISVDANLIGGTQYF. The CDR3, as DNA: TGTGCCATCAGTGTGGATGCCAATCTTATAGGTGGTACGCAGTATTTT.

This chain uses TRBV30 with TRBJ1-1; D may be TRBD1 (6 bases). Germline-derived CDR1 and CDR2 are GTSNPN and SVGIG (reference sequence). The CDR3 extends over 12 amino acids. V was clipped by 1 base and J by 5 bases, with 8 bases between them. The CDR3 is CAWSEGVTEAFF. The CDR3 bases are TGTGCCTGGAGTGAGGGGGTGACTGAAGCTTTCTTT.

This clonotype occurred a few times. This rearrangement joins TRBV12-5 to TRBJ1-2; possibly TRBD1 for D (5 bases). The CDR3 runs to 12 residues. The V gene's germline CDR1 is LGHNT and CDR2 FRNRAP. The V end was cut by 3 bases, the J end by 14 bases, with 16 bases between. The CDR3: CASGLGVSGGTF. CDR3 bases: TGTGCTAGTGGTTTAGGGGTATCCGGGGGAACCTTC.

This clonotype was seen a handful of times. This chain joins TRBV2 and TRBJ1-4; D perhaps matches TRBD1 (6 bases). Deletions cut 4 bases from V and 11 bases from J, with 14 bases between. The CDR3 length is 13 residues. Germline V gene sequence: CDR1 SNHLY, CDR2 FYNNEI. The CDR3 nucleotides read TGTGCCAGCAGTGTGGAGGGGGGAGAGAAACTGTTTTTT. Translating gives CASSVEGGEKLFF. Using reference TRBV2 and TRBJ1-4 for the parts outside the CDR3, the full variable domain is EPEVTQTPSHQVTQMGQEVILRCVPISNHLYFYWYRQILGQKVEFLVSFYNNEISEKSEIFDDQFSVERPDGSNFTLKIRSTKLEDSAMYFCASSVEGGEKLFFGSGTQLSVL.

This clonotype was detected only a few times. The genes are TRBV28 and TRBJ2-5; D not resolved. The CDR3 spans 14 residues. CDR1 MDHEN and CDR2 SYDVKM come from the germline V gene. Trimming removed 8 bases at V and 1 base at J, with 14 bases between. The CDR3 DNA sequence: TGTGCCAGCCGAACAGACCTATCCCAAGAGACCCAGTACTTC. Amino acid sequence: CASRTDLSQETQYF.

The J gene is TRBJ2-5, the V gene TRBV5-6, with D unclear. The last part of the DNA fits TRBJ2-1 better; the J call may be wrong. The CDR3 has 12 amino acids. Germline V gene data show CDR1 as SGHDT and CDR2 as YYEEEE. This chain's CDR3 is CASSHNDNEQFF. As DNA, the CDR3 is TGTGCCAGCAGCCATAACGACAATGAGCAGTTCTTC.

The chain carries TRBV29-1 and TRBJ2-1; the D gene is possibly TRBD2 (5 bases). This CDR3 has 13 residues. Looked up from germline, CDR1 is SQVTM and CDR2 is ANQGSEA. Deletions cut 6 bases from V and 8 bases from J, with 17 bases between. The DNA for the CDR3 is TGCAGCGTCGGTAGGACCAGCGGCCATGAGCAGTTCTTC. It is translated as CSVGRTSGHEQFF.

The rearrangement uses TRBV15 and TRBJ1-5, with TRBD1 as a possible D gene (5 bases). V lost 0 bases and J 6 bases, leaving 6 bases between the germline ends. This CDR3 is built from 13 residues. Germline lookup yields CDR1 LNHNV and CDR2 YYDKDF (reference sequence). The chain's CDR3 is CATSRDRGQPQHF. CDR3 nucleotides: TGTGCCACCAGCAGAGATAGGGGTCAGCCCCAGCATTTT.

The chain carries TRBV5-5 and TRBJ2-2; 12 bases are shared with TRBD2. The V gene's germline CDR1 is SGHKS and CDR2 YYEKEE (reference sequence). The CDR3 contains 18 residues. V lost 1 base, J lost 3 bases, and 7 bases stayed unmatched. The CDR3 nucleotides read TGTGCCAGCAGCTTGTCTACTAGCGGGAGGACCTACACCGGGGAGCTGTTTTTT. Protein: CASSLSTSGRTYTGELFF.

This clonotype occurred a few times. V gene TRBV5-1 combines with J gene TRBJ2-5, with no clear D. Gene TRBJ2-7 matches the end of the DNA better, so the J call may be wrong. CDR1 SGHRS and CDR2 YFSETQ come from the germline V gene. The CDR3 spans 13 residues. The CDR3 spells CASSLGWDYEQYF. Written as DNA, the CDR3 is TGCGCCAGCAGCTTGGGATGGGACTACGAGCAGTACTTC.

This chain connects TRBV25-1 to TRBJ1-6; tentatively, D is TRBD1 (5 bases). Trimming removed 1 base at V and 8 bases at J, with 12 bases between. Germline V gene lookup returns CDR1 MGHDK and CDR2 SYGVNS. CDR3 size: 15 residues. The CDR3 coding sequence is TGTGCCAGCAGTGAATGGGAGACAGTTGATTCACCCCTCCACTTT. It codes for CASSEWETVDSPLHF.

This clonotype was detected only a few times. The junction and the germline gene differ at one end; a read error may be behind it. The V and J genes are TRBV11-3 and TRBJ2-4, with D unresolved. The CDR3 loop spans 12 amino acids. The germline V gene has CDR1 SGHNT and CDR2 YENEEA. In DNA form, the CDR3 reads TGTGCCAGCAGCGCCACGGCCGGCATTCAGCACTTC. Translation: CASSATAGIQHF.